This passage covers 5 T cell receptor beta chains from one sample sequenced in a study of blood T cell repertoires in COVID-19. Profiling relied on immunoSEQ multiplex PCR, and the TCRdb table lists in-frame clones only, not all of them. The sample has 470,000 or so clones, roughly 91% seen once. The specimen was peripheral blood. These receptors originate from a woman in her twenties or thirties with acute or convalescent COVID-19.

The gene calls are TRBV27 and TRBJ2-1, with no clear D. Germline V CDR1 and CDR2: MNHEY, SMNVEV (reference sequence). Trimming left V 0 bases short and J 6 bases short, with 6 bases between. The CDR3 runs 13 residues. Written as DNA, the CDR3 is TGTGCCAGCAGTTTATCATCCCGCAATGAGCAGTTCTTC. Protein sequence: CASSLSSRNEQFF.

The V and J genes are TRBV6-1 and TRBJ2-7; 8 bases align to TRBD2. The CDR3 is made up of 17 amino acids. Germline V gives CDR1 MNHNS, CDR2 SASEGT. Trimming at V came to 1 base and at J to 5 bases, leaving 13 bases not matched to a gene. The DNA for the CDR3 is TGTGCCAGCAGTGAAGTCGTCTTCGGGAGGGCGAGGGACGAGCAGTACTTC. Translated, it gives CASSEVVFGRARDEQYF.

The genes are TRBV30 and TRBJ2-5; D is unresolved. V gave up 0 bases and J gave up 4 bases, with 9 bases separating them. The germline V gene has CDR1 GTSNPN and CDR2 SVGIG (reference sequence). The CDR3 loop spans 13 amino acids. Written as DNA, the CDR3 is TGTGCCTGGAGTGTACACAGTGCAGAGACCCAGTACTTC. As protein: CAWSVHSAETQYF.

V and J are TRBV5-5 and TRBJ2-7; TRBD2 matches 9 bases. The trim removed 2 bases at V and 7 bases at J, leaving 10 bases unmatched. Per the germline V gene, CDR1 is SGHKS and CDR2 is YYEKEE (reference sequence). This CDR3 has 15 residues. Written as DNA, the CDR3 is TGTGCCAGCAGCTTAAGTAGCGGGGGCTCGCGGGAGCAGTACTTC. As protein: CASSLSSGGSREQYF. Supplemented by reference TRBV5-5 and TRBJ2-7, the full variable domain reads DAGVTQSPTHLIKTRGQQVTLRCSPISGHKSVSWYQQVLGQGPQFIFQYYEKEERGRGNFPDRFSARQFPNYSSELNVNALLLGDSALYLCASSLSSGGSREQYFGPGTRLTVT.

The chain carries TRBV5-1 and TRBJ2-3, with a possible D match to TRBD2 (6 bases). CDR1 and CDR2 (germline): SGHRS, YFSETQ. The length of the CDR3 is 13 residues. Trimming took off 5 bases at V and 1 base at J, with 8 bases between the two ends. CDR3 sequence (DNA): TGCGCCAGCAGAGAGCGGGGCACAGATACGCAGTATTTT. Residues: CASRERGTDTQYF.